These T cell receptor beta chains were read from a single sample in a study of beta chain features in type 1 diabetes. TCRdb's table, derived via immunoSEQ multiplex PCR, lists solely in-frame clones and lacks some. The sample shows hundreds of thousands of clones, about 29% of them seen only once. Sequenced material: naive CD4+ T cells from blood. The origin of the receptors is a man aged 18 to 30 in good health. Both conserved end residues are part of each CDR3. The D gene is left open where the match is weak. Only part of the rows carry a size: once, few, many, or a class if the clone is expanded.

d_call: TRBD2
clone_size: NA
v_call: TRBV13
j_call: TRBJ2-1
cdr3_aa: CASSQGWREMEFKGNEQFF
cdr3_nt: TGTGCCAGCAGCCAAGGTTGGCGGGAGATGGAGTTTAAAGGCAATGAGCAGTTCTTC

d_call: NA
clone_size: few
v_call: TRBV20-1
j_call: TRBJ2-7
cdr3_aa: CSAQGSNEQYF
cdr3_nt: TGCAGTGCCCAGGGCTCGAACGAGCAGTACTTC

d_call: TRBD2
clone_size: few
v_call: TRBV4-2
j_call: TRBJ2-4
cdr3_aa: CASSQAGWTSGELAKNIQYF
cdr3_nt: TGTGCCAGCAGCCAAGCAGGGTGGACTAGCGGAGAGCTAGCCAAAAACATTCAGTACTTC

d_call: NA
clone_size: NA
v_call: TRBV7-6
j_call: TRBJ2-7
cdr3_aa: CASSPTGPGMTYEQYF
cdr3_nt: TGTGCCAGCAGCCCCACTGGTCCTGGGATGACCTACGAGCAGTACTTC

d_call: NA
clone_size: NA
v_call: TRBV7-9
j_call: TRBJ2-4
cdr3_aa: CASSFLGGGIQYF
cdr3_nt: TGTGCCAGCAGCTTTTTAGGGGGTGGCATTCAGTACTTC

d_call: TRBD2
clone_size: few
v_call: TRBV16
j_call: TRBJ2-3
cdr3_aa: CASSQSRLAGGTDTQYF
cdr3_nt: TGTGCCAGCAGCCAATCGAGGCTAGCGGGCGGCACAGATACGCAGTATTTT

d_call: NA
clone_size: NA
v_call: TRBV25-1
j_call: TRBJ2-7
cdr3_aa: CASSETDFYEQYF
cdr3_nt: TGTGCCAGCAGTGAGACAGATTTCTACGAGCAGTACTTC

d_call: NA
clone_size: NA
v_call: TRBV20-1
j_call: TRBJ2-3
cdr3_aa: CSASRRDTQYF
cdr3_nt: TGCAGTGCCAGTCGTAGAGATACGCAGTATTTT

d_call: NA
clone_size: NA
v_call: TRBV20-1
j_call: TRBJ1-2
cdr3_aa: CSASLVYGYTF
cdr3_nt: TGCAGTGCTTCCTTGGTCTATGGCTACACCTTC

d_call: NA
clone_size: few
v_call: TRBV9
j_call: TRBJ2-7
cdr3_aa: CASSVVGASEQYF
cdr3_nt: TGTGCCAGCAGCGTAGTAGGGGCCTCCGAGCAGTACTTC

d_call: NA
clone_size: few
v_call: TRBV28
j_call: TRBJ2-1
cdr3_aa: CASTDPYNEQFF
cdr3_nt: TGTGCCAGCACGGATCCATACAATGAGCAGTTCTTC

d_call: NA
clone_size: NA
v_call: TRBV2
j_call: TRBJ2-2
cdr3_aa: CASRRNTGELFF
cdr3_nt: TGTGCCAGCAGGAGGAACACCGGGGAGCTGTTTTTT

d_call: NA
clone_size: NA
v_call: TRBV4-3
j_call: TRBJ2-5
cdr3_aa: CASSQDRGGRTQYF
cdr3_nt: TGCGCCAGCAGCCAAGATAGAGGTGGGCGGACCCAGTACTTC

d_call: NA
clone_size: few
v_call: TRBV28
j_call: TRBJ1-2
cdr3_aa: CASSFGRNYGYTF
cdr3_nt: TGTGCCAGCAGTTTTGGCCGAAACTATGGCTACACCTTC

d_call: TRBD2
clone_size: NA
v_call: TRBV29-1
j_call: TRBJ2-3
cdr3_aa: CSVEDVGASGGADTQYF
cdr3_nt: TGCAGCGTTGAAGATGTAGGGGCTAGCGGGGGTGCGGATACGCAGTATTTT

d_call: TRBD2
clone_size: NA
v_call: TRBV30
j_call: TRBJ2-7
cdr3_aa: CAWSLAGGNVQYF
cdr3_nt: TGCGCCTGGAGCCTAGCGGGAGGTAATGTGCAGTACTTC

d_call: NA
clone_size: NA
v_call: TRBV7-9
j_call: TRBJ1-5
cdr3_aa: CASSMSNQPQHF
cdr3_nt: TGTGCCAGCAGCATGTCGAATCAGCCCCAGCATTTT

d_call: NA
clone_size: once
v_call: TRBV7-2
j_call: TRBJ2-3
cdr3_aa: CASSFQGGSTDTQYF
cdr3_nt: TGTGCCAGCAGCTTCCAGGGTGGTAGCACAGATACGCAGTATTTT

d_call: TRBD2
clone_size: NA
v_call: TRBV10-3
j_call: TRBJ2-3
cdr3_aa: CAIRTTSGNHLDTQYF
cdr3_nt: TGTGCCATCAGGACCACTAGCGGGAATCATCTAGATACGCAGTATTTT

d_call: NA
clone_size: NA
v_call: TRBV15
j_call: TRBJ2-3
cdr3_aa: CATSGAGDTQYF
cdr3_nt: TGTGCCACCAGCGGGGCAGGGGATACGCAGTATTTT

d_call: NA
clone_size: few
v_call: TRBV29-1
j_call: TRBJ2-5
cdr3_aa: CSVGAEETQYF
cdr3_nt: TGCAGCGTTGGCGCAGAAGAGACCCAGTACTTC

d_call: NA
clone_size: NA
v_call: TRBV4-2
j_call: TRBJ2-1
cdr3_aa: CASSQSRRNEQFF
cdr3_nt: TGTGCCAGCAGCCAATCAAGGAGGAATGAGCAGTTCTTC

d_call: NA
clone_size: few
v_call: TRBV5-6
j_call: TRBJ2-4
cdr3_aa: CASRLGHGTNIQYF
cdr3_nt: TGTGCCAGCAGATTGGGACACGGGACAAACATTCAGTACTTC

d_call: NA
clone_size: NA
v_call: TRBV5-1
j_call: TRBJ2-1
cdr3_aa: CASSLESGDYLFF
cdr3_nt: TGCGCCAGCAGCTTGGAATCAGGGGACTATTTGTTCTTC

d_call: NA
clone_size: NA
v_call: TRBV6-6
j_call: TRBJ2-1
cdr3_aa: CATGGTQTYNEQFF
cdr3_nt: TGTGCCACCGGGGGAACACAGACGTACAATGAGCAGTTCTTC

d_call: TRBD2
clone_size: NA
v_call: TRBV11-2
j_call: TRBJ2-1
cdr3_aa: CASSPLAGGPDEQFF
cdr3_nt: TGTGCCAGCAGCCCGTTAGCGGGAGGGCCGGATGAGCAGTTCTTC